This T cell receptor (beta chain) is from a study of blood T cells in healthy people across ages. Unmatched junction bases numbered 13, after V lost 4 bases and J lost 8 bases. The V gene's germline CDR1 is SGHDT and CDR2 YYEEEE. This CDR3 has 16 residues. It was with a sample-barcoded 5' primer and a J-beta primer mix that a second PCR of about 6 to 12 cycles was run. TCRdb reanalysed the 5' RACE reads using MiXCR and keeps one entry per CDR3 protein. This table holds 1.5 million to 2 million distinct CDR3 sequences, less than 50% found once. This TCR derives from a woman aged 40 to 50 in good health. Material: blood. The chain carries TRBV5-6 and TRBJ2-1; 9 nucleotides agree with TRBD1. The CDR3 sequence is CASSEEPGQGIDEQFF. The CDR3 DNA reads as TGTGCCAGCAGCGAGGAACCGGGACAGGGTATCGATGAGCAGTTCTTC.